Shown below are 29 T cell receptor beta chains from a single sample sequenced in a study of neurological immune-mediated disorders. TCRdb analysed the 5' RACE reads with MiXCR anew, one entry per CDR3 protein. The data show around 46,000 distinct CDR3 sequences, 25% seen once. Sequencing input: PBMCs. Receptors originate from a woman in her sixties or seventies in good health.

This clonotype appeared many times. The chain combines TRBV11-2 with TRBJ2-3, with a tentative D call TRBD2 (6 bases). The V gene lost 7 bases and the J gene lost 1 base, with 9 bases spanning the gap. The CDR3 spans 13 residues. Germline values: CDR1 SGHAT, CDR2 FQNNGV. The CDR3 here is CASNRRGTDTQYF. The CDR3, as DNA: TGTGCCAGCAACAGGAGGGGCACAGATACGCAGTATTTT.

This sequence joins TRBV6-6 and TRBJ2-2; TRBD1 aligns across 11 bases. Germline lookup yields CDR1 MNHNY and CDR2 SVGAGI (reference sequence). This CDR3 contains 16 residues. V dropped 1 base and J dropped 5; count of bases not matched to a gene: 3. The DNA of the CDR3 is TGTGCCAGCAGTTACTACGGGACAGGGGGGACCGGGGAGCTGTTTTTT. Its protein is CASSYYGTGGTGELFF.

This clonotype was picked up many times. V is TRBV7-2 and J is TRBJ1-1, with 8 bases lining up with TRBD1. J lost 10 bases, V lost 3 bases, and 7 bases had no gene match. From germline, CDR1 is SGHTA and CDR2 FQGNSA. The CDR3 totals 13 residues. The CDR3 loop reads CASSLVQGVAAFF. CDR3 sequence (DNA): TGTGCCAGCAGCTTGGTACAGGGGGTGGCAGCTTTCTTT.

This clonotype showed up many times. The chain links TRBV20-1 to TRBJ2-1; 7 bases match TRBD2. The CDR3 has 16 amino acids. Per germline, CDR1 DFQATT and CDR2 SNEGSKA (reference sequence). The junction had 15 bases not matched to a gene; V was cut back by 6 bases and J by 4 bases. CDR3: CSAPLRRLAVYNEQFF. CDR3 nucleotide sequence: TGCAGTGCCCCCCTCCGGCGACTAGCAGTATACAATGAGCAGTTCTTC.

In nucleotides, the CDR3 is TGTGCCAGCAGCCAAGCGTTCGACAGGATCAATTCACCCCTCCACTTT. Translation gives CASSQAFDRINSPLHF. J is TRBJ1-6 and V is TRBV3-1; D is possibly TRBD1 (6 bases). The V gene's germline CDR1 is LGHDT and CDR2 YNNKEL (reference sequence). Trimming removed 1 base at V and 7 bases at J, with 14 bases between. The CDR3 spans 16 residues.

The table lists this clonotype with many counts. The chain employs TRBV7-2 and TRBJ1-2; 7 nucleotides match TRBD1. The CDR3 is 16 amino acids. Trimming removed 0 bases from V and 5 bases from J; junction bases left unmatched: 9. CDR1 and CDR2 (germline): SGHTA, FQGNSA. Written as DNA, the CDR3 is TGTGCCAGCAGCTTAGCGCATGATAGGGGGCGGTATGGCTACACCTTC. This translates into CASSLAHDRGRYGYTF.

This clonotype was picked up many times. This sequence joins TRBV20-1 and TRBJ2-7, with D tentatively TRBD2 (6 bases). Trimming removed 3 bases from V and 4 bases from J, with 10 bases in between. Germline CDR1 reads DFQATT; CDR2 reads SNEGSKA (reference sequence). This CDR3 region has 12 residues. This chain's CDR3 is CSARFSGYEQYF. The CDR3 DNA follows: TGCAGTGCTAGGTTTAGCGGATACGAGCAGTACTTC.

The V gene is TRBV5-1, the J gene TRBJ2-5, with 8 bases lining up with TRBD1. In germline, CDR1 is SGHRS, CDR2 YFSETQ. This CDR3 has 15 amino acids. V shed 1 base, J shed 2 bases, and the junction held 4 bases outside the gene matches. CDR3 loop: CASSLSGGGQETQYF. DNA of the CDR3: TGCGCCAGCAGCTTGTCAGGGGGCGGGCAAGAGACCCAGTACTTC. Variable domain in full (rest from reference TRBV5-1 and TRBJ2-5): KAGVTQTPRYLIKTRGQQVTLSCSPISGHRSVSWYQQTPGQGLQFLFEYFSETQRNKGNFPGRFSGRQFSNSRSEMNVSTLELGDSALYLCASSLSGGGQETQYFGPGTRLLVL.

This clonotype has ten or more counts. The V and J genes are TRBV7-9 and TRBJ2-1; 10 bases align to TRBD2. The ends lost 5 bases at V and 5 bases at J; junction bases unmatched: 21. The germline V gene encodes CDR1 SEHNR and CDR2 FQNEAQ (reference sequence). This CDR3 has 20 residues. The CDR3 loop reads CASSAQPELAGHNADNEQFF. Here the CDR3 DNA reads TGTGCCAGCAGCGCCCAGCCGGAACTAGCGGGACACAACGCTGACAATGAGCAGTTCTTC.

This clonotype was detected ten times or more. The chain recombines TRBV5-1 with TRBJ2-7, with D tentatively TRBD1 (6 bases). The germline gives CDR1 SGHRS, CDR2 YFSETQ. Deletions cut 2 bases from V and 4 bases from J, with 7 bases between. This CDR3 is built from 12 residues. The CDR3 DNA reads as TGCGCCAGCAGCTTAACAGGGTACGAGCAGTACTTC. Encoded protein: CASSLTGYEQYF.

The chain recombines TRBV12-2 with TRBJ2-7; TRBD1 is taken as the D call from the table, unchecked against the DNA. TRBV12-2 is a known pseudogene. This CDR3 has 16 residues. CDR3 protein: CASRLARQGQLNEQYF. CDR3 bases: TGTGCAAGTCGCTTAGCGAGACAGGGTCAGTTGAACGAGCAGTACTTC.

This clonotype appeared many times. This sequence joins TRBV7-2 and TRBJ1-2; D possibly corresponds to TRBD1 (6 bases). Germline CDR1 and CDR2: SGHTA and FQGNSA. V was shortened by 1 base and J by 9 bases, with 18 bases between the two germline ends. The CDR3 is made up of 15 amino acids. In nucleotides, the CDR3 is TGTGCCAGCAGCTTAGAACAGGGTGTAGGGGCCAGCTACACCTTC. Its protein is CASSLEQGVGASYTF.

This clonotype was found many times. CDR3 sequence: CASCPGGGQDTQYF. For the CDR3, the DNA is TGCGCCAGCTGTCCGGGTGGGGGCCAAGATACGCAGTATTTT. J is TRBJ2-3 and V is TRBV5-1, with a possible D match to TRBD1 (6 bases). The ends were cut back, 7 bases at V and 5 bases at J, with 17 bases in the middle. The germline CDR1 and CDR2 sequences are SGHRS and YFSETQ. This CDR3 is built from 14 residues. The full variable domain, with the rest looked up from reference TRBV5-1 and TRBJ2-3, is KAGVTQTPRYLIKTRGQQVTLSCSPISGHRSVSWYQQTPGQGLQFLFEYFSETQRNKGNFPGRFSGRQFSNSRSEMNVSTLELGDSALYLCASCPGGGQDTQYFGPGTRLTVL.

Ten or more counts support this clonotype. The chain has TRBV3-1 and TRBJ2-7, with TRBD1 matching over 9 bases. Per the germline V gene, CDR1 is LGHDT and CDR2 is YNNKEL (reference sequence). The CDR3 extends over 15 amino acids. J lost 4 bases, V lost 4 bases, and 8 bases had no gene match. The CDR3 region has the DNA TGTGCCAGCAGCCCCCCCCCGGGACAGGGTTACGAGCAGTACTTC. It encodes CASSPPPGQGYEQYF.

V and J are TRBV19 and TRBJ2-1; D gene unclear. The CDR3 has 14 residues. Per the germline V gene, CDR1 is LNHDA and CDR2 is SQIVND (reference sequence). Trimming cost V 6 bases and J 2 bases, with 11 bases left between them. The CDR3: CASRDLGPYNEQFF. The CDR3 nucleotides are TGTGCCAGTAGGGACCTCGGCCCCTACAATGAGCAGTTCTTC.

Comment on this clonotype: One end of the junction varies from germline; a read error may be responsible. The V call is TRBV5-1, the J call TRBJ2-7, with 8 bases matching TRBD1. From germline, CDR1 is SGHRS and CDR2 YFSETQ. CDR3 length: 13 residues. The CDR3 sequence is CASSGTGSYEHYF. DNA of the CDR3: TGCGCCAGCAGCGGGACAGGCTCCTACGAGCACTACTTC.

The chain recombines TRBV7-2 with TRBJ1-6; TRBD1 matches at 8 bases. The CDR3 is made up of 16 amino acids. Germline V CDR1 and CDR2: SGHTA, FQGNSA. V lost 5 bases, J lost 7 bases, and 10 bases stayed unmatched. The CDR3 sequence is CASSPHGQGLNSPLHF. DNA of the CDR3: TGTGCCAGCAGCCCGCACGGACAGGGACTCAATTCACCCCTCCACTTT.

The rearrangement joins TRBV7-6 to TRBJ2-2; D is perhaps TRBD2 (6 bases). Trimming shortened V by 5 bases and J by 6 bases, and 16 bases separated the two germline ends. CDR1 is SGHVS, CDR2 FNYEAQ, per germline. This CDR3 is built from 15 residues. CDR3 in DNA: TGTGCCAGCAGCCCCTCGGGGGTGTCCGCCGGGGAGCTGTTTTTT. It encodes CASSPSGVSAGELFF.

This chain connects TRBV5-1 to TRBJ1-2; weak D call: TRBD1 (6 bases). The length of the CDR3 is 15 residues. The germline V and J ends were trimmed by 0 bases and 2 bases, with 11 bases remaining between them. Germline loops: CDR1 SGHRS, CDR2 YFSETQ. In nucleotides, the CDR3 is TGCGCCAGCAGCTTGGGGCAGGGGCGAAACTATGGCTACACCTTC. Translating gives CASSLGQGRNYGYTF. Using reference TRBV5-1 and TRBJ1-2 for the parts outside the CDR3, the full variable domain is KAGVTQTPRYLIKTRGQQVTLSCSPISGHRSVSWYQQTPGQGLQFLFEYFSETQRNKGNFPGRFSGRQFSNSRSEMNVSTLELGDSALYLCASSLGQGRNYGYTFGSGTRLTVV.

The V gene is TRBV5-1, the J gene TRBJ2-7; 8 bases align to TRBD1. Losses at the gene ends were 2 bases for V and 0 bases for J; bases not matched to a gene: 4. The CDR3 has 15 residues. Germline CDR1 and CDR2: SGHRS and YFSETQ. The CDR3 bases are TGCGCCAGCAGCTTTTCGGGACAGGTCTCCTACGAGCAGTACTTC. It is translated as CASSFSGQVSYEQYF.

The chain uses TRBV7-2 and TRBJ1-2; no clear D gene. This CDR3 is built from 12 residues. V was clipped by 5 bases and J by 4 bases, with 8 bases between them. Germline lookup yields CDR1 SGHTA and CDR2 FQGNSA. For the CDR3, the DNA is TGTGCCAGCAGCCTGTTTCTCTATGGCTACACCTTC. Residues: CASSLFLYGYTF.

In this sample, this clonotype turned up many times. J is TRBJ2-1 and V is TRBV5-8; TRBD2 might be the D (6 bases). This CDR3 has 16 residues. Germline V lookup: CDR1 SGHTS, CDR2 YDEGEE. Trimming took 4 bases from V and 5 from J, leaving 19 bases between them. CDR3 loop: CASSPRTGTYHNEQFF. The CDR3 DNA sequence: TGTGCCAGCAGCCCCCGCACCGGGACTTATCACAATGAGCAGTTCTTC.

The table lists this clonotype with many counts. The chain links TRBV20-1 to TRBJ2-6; D not certain. This CDR3 has 15 amino acids. V was clipped by 6 bases and J by 0 bases, with 12 bases between them. Germline V gives CDR1 DFQATT, CDR2 SNEGSKA (reference sequence). CDR3 in amino acids: CSADPSSSGANVLTF. In nucleotides, the CDR3 is TGCAGTGCCGATCCATCGAGCTCTGGGGCCAACGTCCTGACTTTC.

V gene TRBV29-1 combines with J gene TRBJ2-5; maybe TRBD2 (6 bases). Trimming removed 4 bases from V and 4 bases from J, with 13 bases in between. CDR3 length: 13 residues. The germline CDR1 and CDR2 sequences are SQVTM and ANQGSEA. CDR3: CSVGPSVGETQYF. For the CDR3, the DNA is TGCAGCGTTGGTCCTAGCGTGGGAGAGACCCAGTACTTC.

This clonotype was counted at least ten times. The gene calls are TRBV5-1 and TRBJ2-7, with 9 bases fitting TRBD2. The germline V gene encodes CDR1 SGHRS and CDR2 YFSETQ. V dropped 4 bases and J dropped 3; count of bases not matched to a gene: 5. This CDR3 is built from 14 residues. The CDR3 DNA follows: TGCGCCAGCAGCCCCGGACTAGCGAACTACGAGCAGTACTTC. Its protein is CASSPGLANYEQYF.

In this sample, this clonotype turned up many times. This rearrangement joins TRBV21-1 to TRBJ1-5; the table gives TRBD1 as D, unverified against the DNA. TRBV21-1 is flagged as a pseudogene. The CDR3 consists of 17 residues. CDR3 region: CASSNDRWPNSNQPQHF. In DNA form, the CDR3 reads TGTGCCAGCAGCAACGACAGATGGCCGAATAGCAATCAGCCCCAGCATTTT.

This clonotype showed up many times. The chain combines TRBV20-1 with TRBJ2-2, with no clear D. CDR3 length: 13 residues. Per germline, CDR1 DFQATT and CDR2 SNEGSKA (reference sequence). Trimming removed 2 bases from V and 4 bases from J, with 8 bases in between. In DNA, the CDR3 is TGCAGTGCTAGAAATGGAGTCACCGGGGAGCTGTTTTTT. Protein: CSARNGVTGELFF.

This clonotype showed up many times. The chain recombines TRBV29-1 with TRBJ2-7; D is unresolved. The CDR3 runs 16 residues. From germline, CDR1 is SQVTM and CDR2 ANQGSEA. Trimming took 2 bases from V and 3 from J, leaving 20 bases between them. CDR3 sequence reads: CSVEFSSSGRYYEQYF. The CDR3 coding sequence is TGCAGCGTTGAATTTTCGTCGTCAGGACGTTACTACGAGCAGTACTTC.

For the CDR3, the DNA is TGCGCCAGCAGCTTGGGGACGCCTGAAGCTGAAGCTTTCTTT. Translated, it gives CASSLGTPEAEAFF. This sequence joins TRBV5-1 and TRBJ1-1; D gene ambiguous. The V end lost 0 bases, the J end lost 6 bases, and 12 bases lay between the germline ends. This CDR3 is built from 14 residues. Germline V gene data show CDR1 as SGHRS and CDR2 as YFSETQ. The complete variable domain, with remaining parts taken from reference TRBV5-1 and TRBJ1-1, reads KAGVTQTPRYLIKTRGQQVTLSCSPISGHRSVSWYQQTPGQGLQFLFEYFSETQRNKGNFPGRFSGRQFSNSRSEMNVSTLELGDSALYLCASSLGTPEAEAFFGQGTRLTVV.